This T cell receptor beta chain was recovered during a study of T cells after somatic rescue of genetic block (dated by TCRdb to 2020 to 2021). As for the study more broadly: The study assessed how robust, over the long term, a T-cell system was when the system had developed through somatic rescue of a genetic block in T-cell development.

The receptor library was made with the immunoSEQ multiplex PCR assay. Not all clones reach the TCRdb copy of this immuneACCESS table, which keeps in-frame sequences only. Checked studies attribute under half of the gap to unresolved V genes and leave the rest unexplained. The sample table records approximately 65,000 clones; 92% of these occur just once. The top ten clones comprise about 3% of the sample. This clone was observed a single time. The antigen this receptor binds is unknown. One base away there is no much larger clone; base qualities are not given. V lost 1 base and J lost 8 bases, and the count of bases not matched to a germline gene is 7. According to the germline V gene, CDR1 reads WSHSY and CDR2 reads SAAADI. Inclusive of the bounding cysteine and phenylalanine, the CDR3 is 15 residues long. Only CDR3 DNA is held: 45 bases, read in frame from base 1.

Sample: peripheral blood mononuclear cells (PBMCs). This clonotype originated in a man in his forties. Recombination joined TRBV10-2 with TRBJ1-4, and TRBD1 matches 7 of the central bases. The CDR3 reads CASSEWEGAAEKLFF. The nucleotides read TGCGCCAGCAGTGAGTGGGAGGGGGCGGCCGAAAAACTGTTTTTT.